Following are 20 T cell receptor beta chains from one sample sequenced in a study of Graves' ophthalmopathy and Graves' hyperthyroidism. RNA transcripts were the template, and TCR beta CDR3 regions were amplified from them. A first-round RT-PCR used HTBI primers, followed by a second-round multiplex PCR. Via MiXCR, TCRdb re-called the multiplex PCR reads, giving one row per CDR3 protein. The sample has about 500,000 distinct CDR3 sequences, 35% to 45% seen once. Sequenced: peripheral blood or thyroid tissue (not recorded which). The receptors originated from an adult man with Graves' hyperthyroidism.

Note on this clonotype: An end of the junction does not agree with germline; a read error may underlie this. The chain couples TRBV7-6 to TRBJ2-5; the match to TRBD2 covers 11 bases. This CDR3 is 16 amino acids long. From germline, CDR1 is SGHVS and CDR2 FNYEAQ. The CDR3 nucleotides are TGTGCCAGCAGCTTAGTGGGAAGTCTAGCGGGAGGATCGCAGGACTTC. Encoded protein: CASSLVGSLAGGSQDF.

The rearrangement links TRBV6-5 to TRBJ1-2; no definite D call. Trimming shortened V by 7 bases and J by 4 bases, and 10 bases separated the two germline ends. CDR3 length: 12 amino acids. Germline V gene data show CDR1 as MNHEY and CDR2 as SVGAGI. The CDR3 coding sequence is TGTGCCAGCACCAAGGAGGGCTATGGCTACACCTTC. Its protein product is CASTKEGYGYTF.

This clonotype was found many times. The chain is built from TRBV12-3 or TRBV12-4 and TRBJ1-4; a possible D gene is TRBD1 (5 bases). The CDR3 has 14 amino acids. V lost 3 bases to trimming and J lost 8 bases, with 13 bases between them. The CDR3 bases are TGTGCCAGCAGTTTGCGGTCCGACAGAGAAAAACTGTTTTTT. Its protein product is CASSLRSDREKLFF.

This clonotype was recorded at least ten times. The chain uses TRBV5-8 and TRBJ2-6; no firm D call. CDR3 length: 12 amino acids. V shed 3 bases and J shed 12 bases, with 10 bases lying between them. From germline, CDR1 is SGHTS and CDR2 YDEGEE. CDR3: CASSWAVGVLTF. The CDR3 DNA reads TGTGCCAGCAGCTGGGCCGTGGGCGTCCTGACTTTC.

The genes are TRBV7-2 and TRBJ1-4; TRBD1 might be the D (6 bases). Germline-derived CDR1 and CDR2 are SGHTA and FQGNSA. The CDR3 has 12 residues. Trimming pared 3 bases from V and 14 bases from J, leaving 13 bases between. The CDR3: CASSFPRGFLFF. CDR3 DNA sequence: TGTGCCAGCAGCTTCCCCAGGGGATTTCTGTTTTTT.

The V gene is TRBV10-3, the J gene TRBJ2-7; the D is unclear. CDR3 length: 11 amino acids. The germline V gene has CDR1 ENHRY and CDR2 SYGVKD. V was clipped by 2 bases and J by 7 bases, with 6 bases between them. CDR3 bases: TGTGCCATCAGTGAGGGGATGGAGCAGTACTTC. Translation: CAISEGMEQYF.

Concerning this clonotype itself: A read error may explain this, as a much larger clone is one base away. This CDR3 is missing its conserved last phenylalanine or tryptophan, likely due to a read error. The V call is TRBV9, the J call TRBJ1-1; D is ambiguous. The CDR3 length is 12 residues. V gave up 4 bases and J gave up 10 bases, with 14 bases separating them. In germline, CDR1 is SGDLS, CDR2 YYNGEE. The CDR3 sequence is CASSQERYGAFL. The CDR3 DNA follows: TGTGCCAGCAGCCAAGAGCGGTATGGAGCTTTCCTT.

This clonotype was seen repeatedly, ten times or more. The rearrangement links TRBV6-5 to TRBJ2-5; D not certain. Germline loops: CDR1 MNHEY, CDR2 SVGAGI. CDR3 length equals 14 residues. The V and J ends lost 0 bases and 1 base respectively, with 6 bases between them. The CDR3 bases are TGTGCCAGCAGTTACTCCTACAGCCAAGAGACCCAGTACTTC. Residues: CASSYSYSQETQYF.

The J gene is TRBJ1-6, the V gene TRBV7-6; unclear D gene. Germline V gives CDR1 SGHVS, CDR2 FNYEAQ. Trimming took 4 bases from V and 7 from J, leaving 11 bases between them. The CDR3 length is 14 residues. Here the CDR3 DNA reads TGTGCCAGCAGCTCCCGCGAATGGAATTCACCCCTCCACTTT. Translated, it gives CASSSREWNSPLHF.

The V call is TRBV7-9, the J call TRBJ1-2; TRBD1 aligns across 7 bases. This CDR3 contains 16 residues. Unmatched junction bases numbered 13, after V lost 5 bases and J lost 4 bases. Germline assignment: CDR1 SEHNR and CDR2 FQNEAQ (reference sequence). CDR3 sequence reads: CASSQTSTGASYGYTF. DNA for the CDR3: TGTGCCAGCAGCCAAACCTCCACAGGGGCCAGCTATGGCTACACCTTC.

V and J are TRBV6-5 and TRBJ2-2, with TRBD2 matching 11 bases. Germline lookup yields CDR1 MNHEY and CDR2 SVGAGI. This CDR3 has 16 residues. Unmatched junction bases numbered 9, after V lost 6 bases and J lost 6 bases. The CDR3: CASSQGTSGNAGELFF. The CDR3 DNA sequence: TGTGCCAGCAGCCAAGGGACTAGCGGAAACGCCGGGGAGCTGTTTTTT.

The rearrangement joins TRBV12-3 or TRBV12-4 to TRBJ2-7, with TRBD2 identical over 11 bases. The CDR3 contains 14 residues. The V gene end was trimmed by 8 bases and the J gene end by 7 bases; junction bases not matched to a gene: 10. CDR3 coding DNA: TGTGCCAGCGCCTTAGCGGGAGGGCACCTTGAGCAGTACTTC. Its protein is CASALAGGHLEQYF.

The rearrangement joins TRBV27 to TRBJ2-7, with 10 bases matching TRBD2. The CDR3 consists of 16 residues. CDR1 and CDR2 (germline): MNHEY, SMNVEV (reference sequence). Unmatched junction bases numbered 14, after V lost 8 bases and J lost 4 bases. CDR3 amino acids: CASGKGAGTSVYEQYF. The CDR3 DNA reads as TGTGCCAGCGGAAAGGGAGCCGGGACTAGCGTTTACGAGCAGTACTTC.

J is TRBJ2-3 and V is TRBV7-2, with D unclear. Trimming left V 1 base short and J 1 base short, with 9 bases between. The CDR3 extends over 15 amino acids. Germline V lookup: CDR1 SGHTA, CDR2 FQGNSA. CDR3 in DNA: TGTGCCAGCAGCTTAGATATCGCAGGCACAGATACGCAGTATTTT. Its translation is CASSLDIAGTDTQYF.

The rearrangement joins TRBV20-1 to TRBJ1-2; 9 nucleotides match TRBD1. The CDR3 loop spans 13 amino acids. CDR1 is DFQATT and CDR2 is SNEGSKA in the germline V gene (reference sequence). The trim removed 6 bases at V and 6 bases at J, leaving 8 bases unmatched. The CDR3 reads CSAPGTGKNGYTF. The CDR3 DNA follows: TGCAGTGCGCCCGGGACAGGGAAGAATGGCTACACCTTC.

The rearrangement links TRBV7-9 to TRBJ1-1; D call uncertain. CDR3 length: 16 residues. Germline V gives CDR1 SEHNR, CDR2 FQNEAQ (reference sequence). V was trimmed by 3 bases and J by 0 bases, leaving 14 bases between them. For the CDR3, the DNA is TGTGCCAGCAGCTTGAAACGGGGTAACATGAACACTGAAGCTTTCTTT. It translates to CASSLKRGNMNTEAFF.

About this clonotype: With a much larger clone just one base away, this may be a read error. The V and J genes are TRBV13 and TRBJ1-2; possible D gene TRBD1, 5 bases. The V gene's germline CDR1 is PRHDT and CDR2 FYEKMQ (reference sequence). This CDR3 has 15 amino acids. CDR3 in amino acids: CASSFGTTVNYGCTF. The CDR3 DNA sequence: TGTGCCAGCAGCTTCGGGACGACAGTTAACTATGGCTGCACCTTC.

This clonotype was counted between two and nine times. The CDR3 region is CASIPGQGTTEAFF. The DNA of the CDR3 is TGTGCCAGCATTCCGGGACAGGGGACCACTGAAGCTTTCTTT. J is TRBJ1-1 and V is TRBV2; TRBD1 agrees at 10 bases. The V segment lost 7 bases and the J segment 4 bases; nucleotides outside the gene matches: 6. Looked up from germline, CDR1 is SNHLY and CDR2 is FYNNEI. The CDR3 length is 14 residues.

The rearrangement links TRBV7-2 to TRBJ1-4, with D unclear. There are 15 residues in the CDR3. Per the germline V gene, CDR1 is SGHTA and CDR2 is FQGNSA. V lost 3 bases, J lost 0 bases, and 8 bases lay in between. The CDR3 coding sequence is TGTGCCAGCAGCTTCGAGTCGGCAACTAATGAAAAACTGTTTTTT. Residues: CASSFESATNEKLFF.

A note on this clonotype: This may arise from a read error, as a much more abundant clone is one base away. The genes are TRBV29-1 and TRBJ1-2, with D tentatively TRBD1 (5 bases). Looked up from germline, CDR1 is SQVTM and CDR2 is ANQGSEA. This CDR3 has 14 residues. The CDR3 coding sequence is TGCGGCGTTGAAGCTAAGGGGCGGAACTATGGCTACACCTTC. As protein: CGVEAKGRNYGYTF.